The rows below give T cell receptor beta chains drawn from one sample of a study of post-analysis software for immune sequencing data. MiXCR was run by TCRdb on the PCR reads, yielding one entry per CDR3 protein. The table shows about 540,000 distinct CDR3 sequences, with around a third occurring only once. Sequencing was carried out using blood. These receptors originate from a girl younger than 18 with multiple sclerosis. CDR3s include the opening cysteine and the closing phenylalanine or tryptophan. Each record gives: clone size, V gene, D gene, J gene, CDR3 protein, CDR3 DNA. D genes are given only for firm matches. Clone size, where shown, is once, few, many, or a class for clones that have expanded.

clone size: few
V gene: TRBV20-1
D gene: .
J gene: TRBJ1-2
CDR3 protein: CSAVDTTYGYTF
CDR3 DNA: TGCAGTGCTGTGGACACGACCTATGGCTACACCTTC

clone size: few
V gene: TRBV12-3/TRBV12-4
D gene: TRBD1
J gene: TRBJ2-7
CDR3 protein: CASSLAGTGDHEQYF
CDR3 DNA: TGTGCCAGCAGTTTAGCCGGGACAGGGGACCACGAGCAGTACTTC

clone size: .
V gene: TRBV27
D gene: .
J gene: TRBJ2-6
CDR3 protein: CASSSFSGANVLTF
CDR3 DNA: TGTGCCAGCAGTTCGTTCTCTGGGGCCAACGTCCTGACTTTC

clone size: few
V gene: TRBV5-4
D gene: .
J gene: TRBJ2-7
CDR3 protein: CASSFQTDPYEQYF
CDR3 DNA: TGTGCCAGCAGCTTCCAGACGGATCCCTACGAGCAGTACTTC

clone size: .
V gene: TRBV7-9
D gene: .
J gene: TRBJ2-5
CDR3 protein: CASSWPGTEQETQYF
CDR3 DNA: TGTGCCAGCAGCTGGCCCGGGACTGAACAAGAGACCCAGTACTTC

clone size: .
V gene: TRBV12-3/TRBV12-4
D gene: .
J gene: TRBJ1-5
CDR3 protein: CASSLARVGDQPQHF
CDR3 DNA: TGTGCCAGCAGTTTAGCGCGGGTAGGGGATCAGCCCCAGCATTTT

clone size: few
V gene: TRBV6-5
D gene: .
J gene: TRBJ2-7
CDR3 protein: CASRSEGLTYEQYF
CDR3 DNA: TGTGCCAGCAGATCGGAGGGTCTAACCTACGAGCAGTACTTC

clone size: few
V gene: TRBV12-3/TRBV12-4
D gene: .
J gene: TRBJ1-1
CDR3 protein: CASGPRDQKREDTEAFF
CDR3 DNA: TGTGCCAGCGGACCCCGGGACCAAAAAAGAGAGGACACTGAAGCTTTCTTT

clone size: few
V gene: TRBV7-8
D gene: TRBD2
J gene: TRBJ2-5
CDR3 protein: CASSLVGLSSGETQYF
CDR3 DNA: TGTGCCAGCAGCTTAGTCGGGCTTTCTAGCGGAGAGACCCAGTACTTC

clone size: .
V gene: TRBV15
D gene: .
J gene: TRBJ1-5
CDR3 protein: CATSRGWGSTGDYSNQPQHF
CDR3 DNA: TGTGCCACCAGCAGAGGATGGGGGTCAACCGGCGACTATAGCAATCAGCCCCAGCATTTT

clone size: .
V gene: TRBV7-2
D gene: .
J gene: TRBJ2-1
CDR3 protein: CASSQGVGPYNEQFF
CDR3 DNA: TGTGCCAGCAGCCAAGGGGTAGGGCCGTACAATGAGCAGTTCTTC

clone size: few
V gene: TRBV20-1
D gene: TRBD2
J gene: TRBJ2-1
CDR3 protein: CSARGLAYNEQFF
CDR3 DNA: TGCAGTGCTAGGGGACTAGCCTACAATGAGCAGTTCTTC

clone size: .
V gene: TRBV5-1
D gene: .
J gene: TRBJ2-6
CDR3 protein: CASSLTPTGSSGANVPTF
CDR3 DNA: TGCGCCAGCAGCTTGACTCCTACGGGTAGCTCTGGGGCCAACGTCCCGACTTTC

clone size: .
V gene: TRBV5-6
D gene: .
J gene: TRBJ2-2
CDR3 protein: CASSPGPNTGELFF
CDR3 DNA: TGTGCCAGCAGCCCGGGCCCGAACACCGGGGAGCTGTTTTTT

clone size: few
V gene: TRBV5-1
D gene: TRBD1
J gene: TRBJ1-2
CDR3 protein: CAKHRDRGRGYTF
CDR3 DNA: TGCGCCAAACACCGGGACAGGGGGCGCGGCTACACCTTC

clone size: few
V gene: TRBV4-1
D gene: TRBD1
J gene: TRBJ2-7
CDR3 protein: CASSQEVAQGAYEQYF
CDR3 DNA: TGCGCCAGCAGCCAAGAAGTAGCACAGGGGGCTTACGAGCAGTACTTC

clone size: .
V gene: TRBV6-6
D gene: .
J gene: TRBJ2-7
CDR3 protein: CASTERGLSTGDEQYF
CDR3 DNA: TGTGCCAGCACCGAGAGGGGCCTTTCCACGGGGGATGAGCAGTACTTC

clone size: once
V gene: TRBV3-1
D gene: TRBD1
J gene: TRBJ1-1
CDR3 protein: CASSPTTGALKAFF
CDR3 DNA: TGTGCCAGCAGCCCCACGACAGGGGCATTGAAAGCTTTCTTT

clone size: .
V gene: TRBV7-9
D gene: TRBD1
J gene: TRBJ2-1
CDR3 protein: CASSFPIGTGEVSINEQFF
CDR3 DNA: TGTGCCAGCAGCTTCCCGATAGGGACAGGGGAAGTTTCTATCAATGAGCAGTTCTTC

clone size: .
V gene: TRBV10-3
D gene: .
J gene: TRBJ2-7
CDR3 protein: CAISESWGKDEQYF
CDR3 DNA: TGTGCCATCAGTGAGTCGTGGGGGAAAGACGAGCAGTACTTC

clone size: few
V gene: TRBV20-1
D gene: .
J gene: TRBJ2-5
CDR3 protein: CSARLRVALGETQYF
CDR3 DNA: TGCAGTGCTAGATTACGGGTTGCGTTAGGGGAGACCCAGTACTTC

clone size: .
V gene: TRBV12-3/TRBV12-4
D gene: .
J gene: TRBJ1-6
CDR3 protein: CASRLPLHF
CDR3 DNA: TGTGCCAGCAGGCTACCCCTCCACTTT

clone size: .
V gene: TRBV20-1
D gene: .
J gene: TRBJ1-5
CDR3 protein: CSATGHSIINQPQHF
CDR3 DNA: TGCAGTGCTACAGGACATTCAATAATAAATCAGCCCCAGCATTTT

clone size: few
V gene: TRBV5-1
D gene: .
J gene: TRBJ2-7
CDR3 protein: CASSSDGLFYEQYF
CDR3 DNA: TGCGCCAGCAGCTCGGACGGGCTCTTCTACGAGCAGTACTTC

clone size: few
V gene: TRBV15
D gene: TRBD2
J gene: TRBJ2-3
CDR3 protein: CATSRDRGTSAMGGHGDTQYF
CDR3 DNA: TGTGCCACCAGCAGAGACCGGGGGACTAGCGCCATGGGCGGTCATGGAGATACGCAGTATTTT

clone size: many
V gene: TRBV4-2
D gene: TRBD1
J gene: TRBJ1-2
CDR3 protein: CASSQLLGTEDLSTF
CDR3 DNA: TGTGCCAGCAGCCAATTACTCGGGACAGAAGATCTCTCCACCTTC

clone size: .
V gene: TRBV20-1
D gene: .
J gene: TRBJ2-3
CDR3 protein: CSADPGGDTQYF
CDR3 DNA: TGCAGTGCCGACCCCGGCGGAGACACGCAGTATTTT

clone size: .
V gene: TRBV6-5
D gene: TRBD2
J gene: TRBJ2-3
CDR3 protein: CASSYSQLAGGLYF
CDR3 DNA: TGTGCCAGCAGTTACTCGCAGCTAGCGGGGGGACTGTATTTT

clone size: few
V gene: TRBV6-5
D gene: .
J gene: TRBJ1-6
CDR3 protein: CASSPQGHNNSPLHF
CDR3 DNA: TGTGCCAGCAGTCCGCAGGGACACAATAATTCACCCCTCCACTTT

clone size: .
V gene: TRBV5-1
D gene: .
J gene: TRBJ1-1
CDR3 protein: CASSPKGGMNTEAFF
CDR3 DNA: TGCGCCAGCAGCCCGAAAGGAGGGATGAACACTGAAGCTTTCTTT

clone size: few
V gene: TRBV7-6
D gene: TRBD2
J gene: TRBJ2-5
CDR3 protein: CASSSASGGEQYF
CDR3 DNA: TGTGCCAGCAGCTCAGCTAGCGGGGGGGAACAGTACTTC

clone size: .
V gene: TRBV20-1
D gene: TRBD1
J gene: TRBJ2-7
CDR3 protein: CSWTGTHSYEQYF
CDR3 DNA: TGCAGTTGGACAGGGACCCACTCCTACGAGCAGTACTTC

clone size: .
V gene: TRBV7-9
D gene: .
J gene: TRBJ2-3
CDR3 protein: CASSSQVSTDTQYF
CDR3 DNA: TGTGCCAGCAGCTCACAGGTTAGCACAGATACGCAGTATTTT

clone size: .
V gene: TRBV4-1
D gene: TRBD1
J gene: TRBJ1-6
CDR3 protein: CASSYPGTGNSPLHF
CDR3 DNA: TGCGCCAGCAGCTACCCCGGGACAGGCAATTCACCCCTCCACTTT

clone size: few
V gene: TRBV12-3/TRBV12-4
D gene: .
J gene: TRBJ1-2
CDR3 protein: CASSLMDRAHVGYTF
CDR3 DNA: TGTGCCAGCAGTTTGATGGACAGAGCCCACGTTGGCTACACCTTC

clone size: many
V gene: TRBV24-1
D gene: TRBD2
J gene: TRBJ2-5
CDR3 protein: CATSDPPGGQETQYF
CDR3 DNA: TGTGCCACCAGTGATCCTCCGGGGGGCCAAGAGACCCAGTACTTC

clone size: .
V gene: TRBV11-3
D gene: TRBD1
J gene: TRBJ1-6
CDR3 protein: CAGSAGQGSNSPLHF
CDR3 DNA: TGTGCCGGCAGCGCCGGACAGGGGAGCAATTCACCCCTCCACTTT

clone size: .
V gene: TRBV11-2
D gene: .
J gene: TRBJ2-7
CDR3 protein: CASSSTRVEQYF
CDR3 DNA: TGTGCCAGCAGCTCCACAAGGGTCGAGCAGTACTTC

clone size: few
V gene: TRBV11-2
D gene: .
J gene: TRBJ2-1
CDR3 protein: CASELSSYNEQFF
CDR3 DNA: TGTGCCAGCGAACTGAGCTCCTACAATGAGCAGTTCTTC

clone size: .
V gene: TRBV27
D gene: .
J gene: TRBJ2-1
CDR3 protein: CASRPGSYLYNEQFF
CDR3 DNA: TGTGCCAGCAGGCCCGGGTCCTACCTATACAATGAGCAGTTCTTC

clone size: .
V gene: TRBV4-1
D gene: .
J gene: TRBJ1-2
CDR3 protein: CASSLVGSRDGYTF
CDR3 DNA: TGCGCCAGCAGCCTCGTTGGGAGCAGAGATGGCTACACCTTC

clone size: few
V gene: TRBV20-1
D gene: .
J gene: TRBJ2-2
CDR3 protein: CSAVRDFRTGELFF
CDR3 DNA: TGCAGTGCTGTGAGGGACTTTCGCACCGGGGAGCTGTTTTTT

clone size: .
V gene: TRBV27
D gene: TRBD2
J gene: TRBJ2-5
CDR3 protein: CASSTSGGFIGEQYF
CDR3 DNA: TGTGCCAGCAGTACTAGCGGGGGGTTTATCGGTGAGCAGTACTTC

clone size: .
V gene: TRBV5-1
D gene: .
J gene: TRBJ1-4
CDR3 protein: CASSFQQNEKLFF
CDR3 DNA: TGCGCCAGCAGCTTTCAACAGAATGAAAAACTGTTTTTT

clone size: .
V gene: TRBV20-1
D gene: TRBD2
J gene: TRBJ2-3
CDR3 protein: CSARDPAGGRDTQYF
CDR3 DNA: TGCAGTGCTAGAGACCCAGCGGGGGGAAGAGATACGCAGTATTTT

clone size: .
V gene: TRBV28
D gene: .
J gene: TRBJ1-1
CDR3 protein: CASSPTSRDTEAFF
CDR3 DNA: TGTGCCAGCAGCCCCACCAGTAGGGACACTGAAGCTTTCTTT

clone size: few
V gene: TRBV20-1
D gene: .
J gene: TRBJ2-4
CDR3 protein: CSAPNTGDIQYF
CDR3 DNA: TGCAGTGCGCCGAATACCGGGGACATTCAGTACTTC

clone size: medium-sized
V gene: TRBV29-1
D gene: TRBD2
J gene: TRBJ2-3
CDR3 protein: CSVAPSGTSTDTQYF
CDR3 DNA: TGCAGCGTTGCGCCTAGCGGGACTAGCACAGATACGCAGTATTTT

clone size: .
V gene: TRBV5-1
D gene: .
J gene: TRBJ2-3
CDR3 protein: CASQRQPESSTDTQYF
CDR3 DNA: TGCGCCAGCCAGAGACAGCCCGAATCTAGCACAGATACGCAGTATTTT

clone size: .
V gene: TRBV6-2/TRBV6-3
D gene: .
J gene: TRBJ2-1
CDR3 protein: CASSYPRASNEQFF
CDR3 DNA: TGTGCCAGCAGTTACCCCAGAGCCTCCAATGAGCAGTTCTTC

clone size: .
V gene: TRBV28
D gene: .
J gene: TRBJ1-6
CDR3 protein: CASFPGLPNSPLHF
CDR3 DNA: TGTGCCAGCTTTCCAGGGCTGCCAAATTCACCCCTCCACTTT

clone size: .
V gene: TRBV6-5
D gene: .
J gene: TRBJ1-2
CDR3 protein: CAGSPGGAGGYTF
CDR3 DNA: TGTGCCGGCAGCCCCGGGGGGGCGGGGGGCTACACCTTC

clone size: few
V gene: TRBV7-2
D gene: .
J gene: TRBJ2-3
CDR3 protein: CASSLGGVSTDTQYF
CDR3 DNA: TGTGCCAGCAGCTTAGGAGGGGTGAGCACAGATACGCAGTATTTT

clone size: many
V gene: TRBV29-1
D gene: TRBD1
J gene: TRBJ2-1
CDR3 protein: CSVDRDRGLAGEQFF
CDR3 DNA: TGCAGCGTGGATAGGGACAGGGGATTAGCGGGTGAGCAGTTCTTC

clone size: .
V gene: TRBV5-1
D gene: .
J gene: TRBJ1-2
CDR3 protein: CASSSPGPRDGYTF
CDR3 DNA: TGCGCCAGCAGCTCCCCCGGCCCCAGGGATGGCTACACCTTC

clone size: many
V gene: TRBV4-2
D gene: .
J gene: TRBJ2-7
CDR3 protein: CASSQVDTIEQYF
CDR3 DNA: TGTGCCAGCAGCCAAGTGGACACCATTGAGCAGTACTTC